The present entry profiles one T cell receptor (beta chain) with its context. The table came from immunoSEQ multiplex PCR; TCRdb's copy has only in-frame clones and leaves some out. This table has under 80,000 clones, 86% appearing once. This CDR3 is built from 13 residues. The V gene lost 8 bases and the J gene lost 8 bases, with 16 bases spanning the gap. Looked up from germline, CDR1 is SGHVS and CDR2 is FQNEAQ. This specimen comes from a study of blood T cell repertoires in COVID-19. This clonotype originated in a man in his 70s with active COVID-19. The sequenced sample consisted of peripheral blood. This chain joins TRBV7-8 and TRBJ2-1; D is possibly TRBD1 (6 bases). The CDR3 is CASQGFPGDEQFF. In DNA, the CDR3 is TGTGCCAGCCAGGGGTTCCCTGGCGATGAGCAGTTCTTC.